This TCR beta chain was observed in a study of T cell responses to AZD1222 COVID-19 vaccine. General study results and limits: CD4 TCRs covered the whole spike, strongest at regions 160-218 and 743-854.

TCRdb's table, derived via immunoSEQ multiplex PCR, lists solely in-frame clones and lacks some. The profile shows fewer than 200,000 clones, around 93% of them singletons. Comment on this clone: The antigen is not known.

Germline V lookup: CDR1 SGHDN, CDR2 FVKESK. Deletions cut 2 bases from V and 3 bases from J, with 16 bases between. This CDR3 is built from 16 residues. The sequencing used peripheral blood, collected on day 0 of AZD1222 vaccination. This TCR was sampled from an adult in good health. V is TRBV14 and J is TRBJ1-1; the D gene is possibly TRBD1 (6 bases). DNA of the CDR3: TGTGCCAGCAGCCAAACAGGGTTTCGATTCGACACTGAAGCTTTCTTT. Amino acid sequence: CASSQTGFRFDTEAFF.